Sequencing of this T cell receptor beta chain was carried out in a study of PD-L1 blockade in urothelial cancer. Across the whole study: Analyses used blood from 3 weeks (second dose) and 6 weeks after treatment start. T cell content in blood samples showed a median of 141,255.

Spiking each PCR with synthetic TCR analog templates was performed. Libraries were prepared by immunoSEQ multiplex PCR; TCRdb keeps only in-frame clonotypes and omits some of them. The sample lists about 63,000 clones; 81% were seen once. Time point indicated: pretreatment peripheral blood. CDR1 is SQVTM, CDR2 ANQGSEA, per germline. Between the trimmed V and J ends, which lost 7 bases and 1 base, there was a span of 13 bases. The CDR3 runs to 13 residues. This chain uses TRBV29-1 with TRBJ2-5; perhaps TRBD2 as D (5 bases). The material was PBMCs, obtained around atezolizumab (anti-PD-L1) treatment. The receptor's source is a man aged 65 to 85 with urothelial cancer. This chain's CDR3 is CSGWGVIQETQYF. CDR3 DNA sequence: TGCAGCGGGTGGGGAGTGATCCAAGAGACCCAGTACTTC. Looking up the rest from reference TRBV29-1 and TRBJ2-5 gives the full variable domain: SAVISQKPSRDICQRGTSLTIQCQVDSQVTMMFWYRQQPGQSLTLIATANQGSEATYESGFVIDKFPISRPNLTFSTLTVSNMSPEDSSIYLCSGWGVIQETQYFGPGTRLLVL.